This T cell receptor (beta chain) was recovered during a study of molecular identifiers for immune sequencing clone quantification. Study-level points and caveats: The sizes of highly expanded clones could be underestimated when identical TCR molecules share a barcode. The study found clones above 20 RNA copies held over 97% of effector molecules and under 1% in naive cells.

In this sample, this clonotype turned up many times. Its matching antigen is unknown. Germline assignment: CDR1 SEHNR and CDR2 FQNEAQ (reference sequence). V was shortened by 0 bases and J by 4 bases, with 12 bases between the two germline ends. The CDR3 is 15 amino acids. Naive CD8 T cell sorting was performed on the CD8+CD4-CCR7+CD45RA+ phenotype. The authors built bulk TCR libraries by previously described methods with listed TCR primers. TCRdb reprocessed the PCR reads via MiXCR and lists one record per CDR3 protein. The top ten hold roughly 10% of the sample, which has about 100,000 distinct CDR3 sequences, 30% to 45% seen once.

The V and J genes are TRBV7-9 and TRBJ2-5, with D possibly TRBD1 on 5 matching bases. The source material was naive CD8+ T cells from blood, with Jurkat cell RNA spiked in. Documented subset: FACS-sorted CD8+CD4-CCR7+CD45RA+ naive T cells. The clonotype was recovered from a human donor in good health. Some libraries in this study had Jurkat cell RNA spiked in. CDR3 region: CASSLAAGNGETQYF. CDR3 DNA sequence: TGTGCCAGCAGCTTAGCGGCAGGGAATGGAGAGACCCAGTACTTC.